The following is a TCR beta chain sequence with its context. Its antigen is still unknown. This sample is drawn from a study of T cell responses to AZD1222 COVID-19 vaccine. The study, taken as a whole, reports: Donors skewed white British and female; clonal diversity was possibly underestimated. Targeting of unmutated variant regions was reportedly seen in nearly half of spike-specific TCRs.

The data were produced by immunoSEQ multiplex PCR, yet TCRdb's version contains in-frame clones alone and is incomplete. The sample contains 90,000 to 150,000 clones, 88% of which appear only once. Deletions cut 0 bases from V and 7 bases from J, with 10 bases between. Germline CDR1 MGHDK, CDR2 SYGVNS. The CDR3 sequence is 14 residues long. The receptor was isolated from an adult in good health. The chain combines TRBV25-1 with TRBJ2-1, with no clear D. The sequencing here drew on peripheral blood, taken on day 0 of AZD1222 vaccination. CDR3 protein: CASSEYAGINEQFF. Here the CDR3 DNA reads TGTGCCAGCAGTGAATATGCTGGGATAAATGAGCAGTTCTTC.